This T cell receptor (beta chain) was recorded in a study of low-dose radiotherapy and immunotherapy resistance in tumors. Trimming took off 6 bases at V and 8 bases at J, with 16 bases between the two ends. This CDR3 has 14 residues. Germline V gives CDR1 SNHLY, CDR2 FYNNEI. TRAV and TRBV primers primed cDNA for both TCRalpha and TCRbeta. Amplification of TCRs used a constant-region primer and V-primer adapter for approximately 18 PCR cycles. TCRdb re-called the reads through MiXCR, storing one row per CDR3 protein. The table lists 65,000 to 100,000 distinct CDR3 sequences, 15% to 20% of them singletons. Described time point: before trial treatment. This clonotype was recorded at least ten times.

The clonotype originates from a male donor with prostate cancer. The chain links TRBV2 to TRBJ1-4; D might be TRBD1 (5 bases). Sequencing used PBMCs, obtained before treatment. The CDR3 coding sequence is TGTGCCAGCAGCCTAACGCAGGGTGACGAAAAACTGTTTTTT. This encodes CASSLTQGDEKLFF.